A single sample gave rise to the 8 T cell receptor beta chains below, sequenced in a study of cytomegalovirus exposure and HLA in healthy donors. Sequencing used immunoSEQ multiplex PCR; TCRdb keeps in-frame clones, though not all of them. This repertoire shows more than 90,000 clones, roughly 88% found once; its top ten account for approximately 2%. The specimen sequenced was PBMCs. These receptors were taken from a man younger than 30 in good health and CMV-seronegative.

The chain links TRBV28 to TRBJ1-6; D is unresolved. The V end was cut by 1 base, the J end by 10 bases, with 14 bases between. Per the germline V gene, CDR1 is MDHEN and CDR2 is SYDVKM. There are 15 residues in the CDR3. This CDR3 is CASSLFALKRSPLHF. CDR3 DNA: TGTGCCAGCAGTTTATTTGCGTTAAAGAGATCACCCCTCCACTTT.

The CDR3 DNA reads TGTGCCAGCAGCCGACCGGGACAGGGGTCGGACACTGAAGCTTTCTTT. It specifies CASSRPGQGSDTEAFF. This sequence joins TRBV28 and TRBJ1-1; 10 positions agree with TRBD1. V shed 6 bases, J shed 3 bases, and the junction held 10 bases outside the gene matches. CDR1 MDHEN and CDR2 SYDVKM come from the germline V gene. The CDR3 is made up of 16 amino acids.

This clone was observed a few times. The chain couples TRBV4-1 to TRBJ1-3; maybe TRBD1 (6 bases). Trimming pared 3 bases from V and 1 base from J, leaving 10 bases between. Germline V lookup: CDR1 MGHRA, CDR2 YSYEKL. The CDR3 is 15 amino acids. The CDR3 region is CASSQNRASGNTIYF. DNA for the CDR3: TGCGCCAGCAGCCAGAACAGGGCGTCTGGAAACACCATATATTTT.

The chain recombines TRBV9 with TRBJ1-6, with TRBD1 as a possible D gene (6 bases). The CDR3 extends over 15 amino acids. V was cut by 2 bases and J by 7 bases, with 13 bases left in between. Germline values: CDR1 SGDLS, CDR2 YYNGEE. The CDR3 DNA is TGTGCCAGCAGCGTCGGCGGGGGCGGCAATTCACCCCTCCACTTT. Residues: CASSVGGGGNSPLHF.

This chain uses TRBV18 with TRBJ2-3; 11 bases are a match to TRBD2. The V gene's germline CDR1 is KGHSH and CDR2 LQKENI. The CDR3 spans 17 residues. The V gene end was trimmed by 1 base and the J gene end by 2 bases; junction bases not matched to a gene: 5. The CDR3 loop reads CASSPLTSGGYTDTQYF. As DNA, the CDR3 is TGTGCCAGCTCACCACTAACTAGCGGGGGCTACACAGATACGCAGTATTTT.

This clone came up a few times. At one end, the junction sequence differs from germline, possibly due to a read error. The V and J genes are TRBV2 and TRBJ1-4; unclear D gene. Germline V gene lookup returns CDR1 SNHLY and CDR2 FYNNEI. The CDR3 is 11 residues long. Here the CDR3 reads CASSETLHQVF. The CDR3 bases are TGTGCCAGCAGTGAAACGCTCCACCAGGTTTTT.

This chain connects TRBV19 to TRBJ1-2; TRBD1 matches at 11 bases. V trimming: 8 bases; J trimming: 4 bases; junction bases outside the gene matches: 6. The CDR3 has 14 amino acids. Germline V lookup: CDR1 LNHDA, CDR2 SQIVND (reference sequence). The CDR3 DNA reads TGTGCCAGTCTGGACAGGGGGCAGTCCTATGGCTACACCTTC. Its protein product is CASLDRGQSYGYTF.

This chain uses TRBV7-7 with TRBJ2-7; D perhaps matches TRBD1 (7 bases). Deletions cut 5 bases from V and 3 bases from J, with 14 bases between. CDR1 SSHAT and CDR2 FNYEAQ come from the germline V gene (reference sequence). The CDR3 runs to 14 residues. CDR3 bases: TGTGCCAGCAGCCCAGCAGGGGGGTTCTACGAGCAGTACTTC. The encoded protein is CASSPAGGFYEQYF.